The clone carrying this T cell receptor beta chain has a handful of counts. The protocol was immunoSEQ multiplex PCR, while the TCRdb copy is restricted to in-frame clones and leaves out a portion. The sample contains hundreds of thousands of clones, approximately 78% of which appear only once. CDR3 length equals 12 residues. Germline CDR1 is LGHNA and CDR2 is YNFKEQ. Trimming removed 1 base from V and 4 bases from J, with 5 bases in between. This sample was taken from a study of shared T cell receptors in the human thymus. This sample also appeared in a second study, on human thymus T cells.

This sequence originates from a boy under three years old with a congenital heart defect. The rearrangement uses TRBV4-2 and TRBJ2-7, with D unresolved. The sequenced material came from thymocytes. The CDR3 nucleotides are TGTGCCAGCAGCCAAGCAGGATACGAGCAGTACTTC. It yields the protein CASSQAGYEQYF.